Listed below are T cell receptor beta chains from one sample, sequenced in a study of CD8+ T cells in alopecia areata. Method: immunoSEQ multiplex PCR; TCRdb's copy keeps in-frame clones and lacks some. In the table there are 65,000 to 100,000 clones, around 54% of which are singletons. Sequencing used NKG2D-high CD8+ T cells sorted from blood. These receptors were collected from a human donor with alopecia areata. Each CDR3 is given with its conserved first and last residue. A D gene is named only where the DNA matches it firmly. The size of a clone is reported for some rows only, either as once, few or many, or as a class for expanded clones.

j_call v_call clone_size d_call cdr3_aa cdr3_nt
TRBJ2-1 TRBV7-9 - - CASSLAGRDEQFF TGTGCCAGCAGCTTAGCGGGACGGGATGAGCAGTTCTTC
TRBJ2-7 TRBV29-1 - - CSVEGQGGYEQYF TGCAGCGTTGAAGGCCAGGGGGGCTACGAGCAGTACTTC
TRBJ2-3 TRBV7-2 - - CASSWGVADTQYF TGTGCCAGCAGCTGGGGAGTCGCAGATACGCAGTATTTT
TRBJ2-1 TRBV30 - - CAWSVLTEEQFF TGTGCCTGGAGTGTACTGACAGAGGAGCAGTTCTTC
TRBJ2-3 TRBV13 - TRBD2 CASTSGSITDTQYF TGTGCCAGTACTAGCGGGAGTATCACAGATACGCAGTATTTT
TRBJ2-3 TRBV28 many - CASSLSSGYAFKGREYF TGTGCCAGCAGTTTATCTTCAGGGTACGCGTTTAAGGGACGGGAGTATTTT
TRBJ2-5 TRBV12-5 - - CASGLVLTGQETQYF TGTGCTAGTGGTTTGGTACTTACGGGCCAAGAGACCCAGTACTTC
TRBJ1-2 TRBV27 - - CASSGRGPYGYTF TGTGCCAGCAGCGGACGAGGACCCTATGGCTACACCTTC
TRBJ2-7 TRBV7-8 - - CASSHGSQAKAYEQYF TGTGCCAGCAGCCACGGTAGCCAGGCGAAGGCCTACGAGCAGTACTTC
TRBJ2-7 TRBV11-2 - TRBD1 CASSLGQGAYEQYF TGTGCCAGCAGCCTGGGACAGGGAGCCTACGAGCAGTACTTC
TRBJ2-3 TRBV2 - - CASMNTDTQYF TGTGCCAGCATGAACACAGATACGCAGTATTTT
TRBJ1-2 TRBV2 few - CASPDVRGIGYTF TGTGCCAGCCCTGACGTTAGGGGAATAGGCTACACCTTC
TRBJ2-3 TRBV5-1 - TRBD1 CASSRDRESDTQYF TGCGCCAGCAGCCGGGACAGGGAGTCAGATACGCAGTATTTT
TRBJ2-2 TRBV27 - TRBD1 CASSVGQGGTGELFF TGTGCCAGCAGTGTAGGACAGGGTGGCACCGGGGAGCTGTTTTTT
TRBJ2-3 TRBV11-2 - TRBD1 CASSPGTGTDTQYF TGTGCCAGCAGCCCCGGGACAGGCACAGATACGCAGTATTTT
TRBJ2-7 TRBV29-1 - - CSAKILVGVFYEQYF TGCAGCGCAAAGATACTAGTCGGAGTATTCTACGAGCAGTACTTC
TRBJ2-1 TRBV5-1 - TRBD2 CASSLWREVAYNEQFF TGCGCCAGCAGCTTGTGGCGGGAGGTGGCCTACAATGAGCAGTTCTTC
TRBJ2-7 TRBV6-5 - - CASSYGSTYEQYF TGTGCCAGCAGTTACGGGTCTACCTACGAGCAGTACTTC
TRBJ1-5 TRBV19 - - CASSINGNQPQHF TGTGCCAGTAGTATAAACGGCAATCAGCCCCAGCATTTT
TRBJ1-2 TRBV2 - TRBD1 CASTGTGGLSGISNYGYTF TGTGCCAGCACCGGGACAGGGGGGCTATCCGGCATTTCTAACTATGGCTACACCTTC
TRBJ2-2 TRBV4-1 - - CASSQRGVAEANTGELFF TGCGCCAGCAGCCAAAGAGGAGTGGCGGAGGCGAACACCGGGGAGCTGTTTTTT
TRBJ1-3 TRBV29-1 - TRBD1 CSVWTGGNTIYF TGCAGCGTGTGGACAGGGGGTAACACCATATATTTT
TRBJ2-1 TRBV29-1 - - CSVSSGYNEQFF TGCAGCGTTTCCTCAGGCTACAATGAGCAGTTCTTC
TRBJ2-3 TRBV7-9 - - CASSEADTQYF TGTGCCAGCAGCGAGGCAGATACGCAGTATTTT
TRBJ2-2 TRBV27 - - CALTGTGELFF TGTGCCCTCACCGGAACCGGGGAGCTGTTTTTT
TRBJ1-1 TRBV11-2 - TRBD1 CASSLDPGQGAFF TGTGCCAGCAGCTTAGATCCGGGACAGGGGGCTTTCTTT
TRBJ1-2 TRBV29-1 - TRBD1 CSVTGQGAIGGYTF TGCAGCGTTACGGGACAGGGGGCTATTGGGGGCTACACCTTC
TRBJ1-2 TRBV2 - - CASSGRQESF TGTGCCAGCAGTGGCCGACAGGAGTCTTTC
TRBJ1-1 TRBV18 - - CASSPRGRTGLFF TGTGCCAGCTCACCACGGGGGAGAACCGGGCTTTTTTTT
TRBJ2-7 TRBV13 - TRBD1 CASSPQGSYEQYF TGTGCCAGCAGCCCACAGGGGTCCTACGAGCAGTACTTC
TRBJ2-1 TRBV29-1 - TRBD2 CTGWDLSGASSYNEQFF TGCACCGGGTGGGATCTTAGCGGGGCAAGCTCCTACAATGAGCAGTTCTTC
TRBJ2-3 TRBV27 - - CASSLDVNLGTDTQYF TGTGCCAGCAGTTTAGACGTCAACCTTGGCACAGATACGCAGTATTTT
TRBJ1-5 TRBV7-8 - - CASSLAAQGQPQHF TGTGCCAGCAGCTTAGCCGCCCAGGGTCAGCCCCAGCATTTT
TRBJ2-7 TRBV29-1 few TRBD2 CSALTSGSDYEQYF TGCAGCGCCCTGACTAGCGGGTCTGACTACGAGCAGTACTTC
TRBJ2-1 TRBV7-8 - - CASSLQGEQFF TGTGCCAGCAGCTTGCAGGGTGAGCAGTTCTTC
TRBJ2-2 TRBV29-1 few TRBD1 CSVPTWTGDTGELFF TGCAGCGTTCCTACATGGACAGGGGACACCGGGGAGCTGTTTTTT
TRBJ2-7 TRBV13 - - CASSLGLGAYEQYF TGTGCCAGCAGCTTAGGATTGGGGGCCTACGAGCAGTACTTC
TRBJ2-2 TRBV10-3 few - CAISQTRPSGELFF TGTGCCATCAGCCAGACTCGACCTTCCGGGGAGCTGTTTTTT
TRBJ2-7 TRBV11-2 - - CASSIQGLRSYEQYF TGTGCCAGCAGCATACAGGGACTGCGCTCCTACGAGCAGTACTTC
TRBJ1-2 TRBV4-1 - - CASSQTDRGRNYGYTF TGCGCCAGCAGCCAGACGGACCGAGGGAGAAACTATGGCTACACCTTC
TRBJ1-2 TRBV29-1 - TRBD1 CSVNSGGRGYTF TGCAGCGTGAACTCAGGGGGTCGGGGCTACACCTTC
TRBJ2-7 TRBV4-1 - - CASSQESDLYEQYF TGCGCCAGCAGCCAAGAGAGCGACCTCTACGAGCAGTACTTC
TRBJ2-1 TRBV23-1 few - CASSHRGEAYNEQFF TGCGCCAGCAGCCATAGGGGGGAAGCCTACAATGAGCAGTTCTTC
TRBJ2-7 TRBV6-1 - - CASSEVAELGSPDYEQYF TGTGCCAGCAGTGAAGTAGCGGAACTTGGAAGCCCGGATTACGAGCAGTACTTC
TRBJ2-7 TRBV2 - - CASRPGAYEQYF TGTGCCAGCAGGCCAGGGGCCTACGAGCAGTACTTC
TRBJ2-7 TRBV7-9 - - CASSLSSSYEQYF TGTGCCAGCAGCTTATCCAGCTCCTACGAGCAGTACTTC
TRBJ2-1 TRBV29-1 - - CSAHFDSEQFF TGCAGCGCCCACTTCGACTCCGAGCAGTTCTTC
TRBJ2-4 TRBV29-1 few - CSVVPLAKNIQYF TGCAGCGTTGTTCCCCTAGCCAAAAACATTCAGTACTTC
TRBJ2-1 TRBV28 - - CASSYLDTSSYNEQFF TGTGCCAGCAGTTACCTAGACACCAGCTCCTACAATGAGCAGTTCTTC
TRBJ2-1 TRBV7-8 - TRBD2 CASSSGTSDHNEQFF TGTGCCAGCAGCTCCGGGACTAGCGACCACAATGAGCAGTTCTTC
TRBJ1-4 TRBV29-1 - - CSVESVRDSTNEKLFF TGCAGCGTTGAGTCGGTGAGGGACTCCACTAATGAAAAACTGTTTTTT
TRBJ2-2 TRBV29-1 - - CSGWRGTTGELFF TGCAGCGGTTGGAGGGGGACCACCGGGGAGCTGTTTTTT
TRBJ2-5 TRBV9 - - CASSPREGGQETQYF TGTGCCAGCAGCCCCCGTGAGGGGGGACAAGAGACCCAGTACTTC
TRBJ1-1 TRBV28 - - CASSLVRRRRAFF TGTGCCAGCAGTTTAGTGAGGAGGCGTAGAGCTTTCTTT
TRBJ2-7 TRBV29-1 - TRBD2 CSVEDWTSGGFTYEQYF TGCAGCGTTGAAGATTGGACTAGCGGGGGCTTCACCTACGAGCAGTACTTC